The 18 T cell receptor beta chains in this list originate from one sample, sequenced in a study of beta chain features in type 1 diabetes. Regarding the study as a whole: People with Type 1 diabetes carried modestly yet significantly shorter TCRB CDR3s in all four CD4+ subsets.

These receptors have no known antigen. cDNA synthesis used the whole RNA isolate, giving expressed TCRB sequences. Using immunoSEQ multiplex PCR, the repertoire was profiled, and TCRdb retains in-frame clones only, with some absent. The table records roughly 220,000 clones, under 20% of them present only once. The sample was naive CD4+ T cells from blood. These receptors came from a man aged 30-40 years with type 1 diabetes.

This clone has more than one count but fewer than ten. The V call is TRBV30, the J call TRBJ2-1; the match to TRBD2 covers 9 bases. Per the germline V gene, CDR1 is GTSNPN and CDR2 is SVGIG (reference sequence). V lost 5 bases and J lost 5; bases outside the gene matches: 7. The CDR3 has 14 amino acids. CDR3 protein: CAWGSGSDDNEQFF. The CDR3, as DNA: TGTGCCTGGGGTAGCGGGAGCGACGACAATGAGCAGTTCTTC.

The chain uses TRBV27 and TRBJ2-7; D remains unclear. Germline values: CDR1 MNHEY, CDR2 SMNVEV (reference sequence). This CDR3 spans 13 amino acids. Trimming removed 6 bases from V and 2 bases from J, with 11 bases in between. CDR3 bases: TGTGCCAGCAGAGGGATTTCGGCCTACGAGCAGTACTTC. Its protein is CASRGISAYEQYF.

The CDR3 bases are TGTGCCAGCAGTTTAAACCGGGACGCCTCAATGGGGCAGTACTTC. Its translation is CASSLNRDASMGQYF. The chain carries TRBV27 and TRBJ2-7, with D possibly called TRBD1 or TRBD2 (5 bases each). Germline CDR1 and CDR2: MNHEY and SMNVEV (reference sequence). The CDR3 consists of 15 residues. The V end lost 2 bases, the J end lost 9 bases, and 20 bases lay between the germline ends.

The chain combines TRBV4-3 with TRBJ2-1; the D is unclear. The germline V and J ends were trimmed by 5 bases and 11 bases, with 13 bases remaining between them. Per the germline V gene, CDR1 is LGHNA and CDR2 is YSLEER. The length of the CDR3 is 12 residues. In DNA, the CDR3 is TGCGCCAGCAGCGGTCTATCCGAAAAGCAGTTCTTC. Translated: CASSGLSEKQFF.

This rearrangement joins TRBV4-1 to TRBJ2-1, with unresolved D. V was shortened by 4 bases and J by 9 bases, with 13 bases between the two germline ends. The CDR3 extends over 13 amino acids. CDR1 is MGHRA and CDR2 is YSYEKL in the germline V gene. This chain's CDR3 is CASSRSQIPEQFF. The CDR3 nucleotides read TGCGCCAGCAGCCGTTCTCAGATCCCTGAGCAGTTCTTC.

The V gene is TRBV5-4, the J gene TRBJ2-2; D gene unclear. V was trimmed by 0 bases and J by 2 bases, leaving 11 bases between them. Germline V lookup: CDR1 SGHNT, CDR2 YYREEE (reference sequence). The CDR3 has 16 residues. CDR3 protein: CASSLGTLLNTGELFF. In DNA form, the CDR3 reads TGTGCCAGCAGCTTGGGTACCCTCCTTAACACCGGGGAGCTGTTTTTT.

There are a few counts of this clone. The chain links TRBV9 to TRBJ2-3; D is unresolved. The germline V and J ends were trimmed by 3 bases and 0 bases, with 8 bases remaining between them. The CDR3 is 14 residues long. Per the germline V gene, CDR1 is SGDLS and CDR2 is YYNGEE. The CDR3 nucleotides read TGTGCCAGCAGCGCTGGGCGGAGCACAGATACGCAGTATTTT. Amino acid sequence: CASSAGRSTDTQYF.

This clone was detected only a few times. Because it lacks the conserved phenylalanine or tryptophan at the end, this CDR3 is likely a read error. Because the CDR3's place on the DNA is in doubt, the DNA is left out and the CDR3 is given as listed by TCRdb. V is TRBV29-1 and J is TRBJ2-7; the table's D call of TRBD1 was not tested on the DNA. The CDR3 is 10 residues long, counting both termini. CDR1 and CDR2 from the germline V gene are SQVTM and ANQGSEA. CDR3 loop: CSVGDGTGYL.

The genes are TRBV9 and TRBJ2-3, with 9 bases fitting TRBD1. There are 14 residues in the CDR3. Unmatched junction bases numbered 6, after V lost 4 bases and J lost 6 bases. Looked up from germline, CDR1 is SGDLS and CDR2 is YYNGEE. CDR3 in amino acids: CASSPRGQGDTQYF. The DNA of the CDR3 is TGTGCCAGCAGCCCGAGAGGACAGGGGGATACGCAGTATTTT.

This clone was observed a few times. At one end the junction does not follow the germline gene, possibly because of a read error. The CDR3 loop reads CASSLAGWSYNEQFF. In DNA form, the CDR3 reads TGTGCCAGCAGCCTAGCGGGATGGTCCTACAATGAGCAGTTCTTC. The rearrangement uses TRBV7-9 and TRBJ2-1; 9 positions agree with TRBD2. CDR1 and CDR2 (germline): SEHNR, FQNEAQ (reference sequence). The CDR3 has 15 residues.

The chain joins TRBV9 to TRBJ2-3; 8 positions match TRBD1. CDR1 is SGDLS and CDR2 is YYNGEE in the germline V gene. The CDR3 contains 14 residues. The V and J ends lost 0 bases and 4 bases, in that order; junction bases with no gene match: 1. Here the CDR3 reads CASSVAGGSDTQYF. DNA for the CDR3: TGTGCCAGCAGCGTAGCAGGGGGCTCAGATACGCAGTATTTT.

The J gene is TRBJ1-2, the V gene TRBV4-1; 9 nucleotides line up with TRBD1. The CDR3 covers 17 residues. With V trimmed by 4 bases and J by 3 bases, 12 bases remained unmatched. In germline, CDR1 is MGHRA, CDR2 YSYEKL. The DNA of the CDR3 is TGCGCCAGCAGCCCCAGGGGACAGGGCGAGTCGGACTATGGCTACACCTTC. Translation: CASSPRGQGESDYGYTF.

This clone was observed a handful of times. The gene calls are TRBV21-1 and TRBJ2-6; the DNA was not used to check the table's D call, TRBD1. TRBV21-1 is a pseudogene segment. The CDR3 is made up of 19 amino acids. The CDR3 loop is CASFRPTGTVNSGANVLTF. The CDR3, as DNA: TGTGCCAGTTTTCGACCTACCGGGACAGTTAACTCTGGGGCCAACGTCCTGACTTTC.

This clone was counted only a few times. This sequence joins TRBV5-4 and TRBJ2-5, with D maybe TRBD2 (5 bases). In germline, CDR1 is SGHNT, CDR2 YYREEE (reference sequence). V gave up 5 bases and J gave up 5 bases, with 19 bases separating them. The CDR3 consists of 15 residues. Written as DNA, the CDR3 is TGTGCCAGCAGTTTGAGGGTAGTCGGAAGGGAGACCCAGTACTTC. Translated, it gives CASSLRVVGRETQYF.

This chain joins TRBV7-9 and TRBJ2-2; D gene unclear. The germline CDR1 and CDR2 sequences are SEHNR and FQNEAQ (reference sequence). Between the trimmed V and J ends, which lost 4 bases and 12 bases, there was a span of 9 bases. This CDR3 region has 11 residues. CDR3 bases: TGTGCCAGCAGCTCTCAGGTCAAGCTGTTTTTT. It codes for CASSSQVKLFF.

A few counts support this clone. The CDR3 region is CASSAIVDTQYF. The CDR3 DNA is TGTGCCAGCAGCGCCATCGTAGATACGCAGTATTTT. The chain couples TRBV9 to TRBJ2-3, with D hard to call. V was trimmed by 3 bases and J by 5 bases, leaving 7 bases between them. Per germline, CDR1 SGDLS and CDR2 YYNGEE. There are 12 residues in the CDR3.

This clone was counted only a few times. The V and J genes are TRBV21-1 and TRBJ2-7; TRBD2, the D gene given by the table, was not confirmed from the DNA. TRBV21-1 is noted as a pseudogene. The length of the CDR3 is 15 residues. The CDR3 is CASTEDGETSYEQYF. In DNA form, the CDR3 reads TGTGCCAGCACCGAGGACGGGGAGACCTCCTACGAGCAGTACTTC.

V is TRBV10-3 and J is TRBJ2-1, with TRBD2 identical over 10 bases. This CDR3 contains 15 residues. Germline CDR1 is ENHRY and CDR2 is SYGVKD. The ends lost 5 bases at V and 9 bases at J; junction bases unmatched: 10. In DNA, the CDR3 is TGTGCCATCAGTACTAGCGGGAAGCTAGCCGGTGAGCAGTTCTTC. It codes for CAISTSGKLAGEQFF.